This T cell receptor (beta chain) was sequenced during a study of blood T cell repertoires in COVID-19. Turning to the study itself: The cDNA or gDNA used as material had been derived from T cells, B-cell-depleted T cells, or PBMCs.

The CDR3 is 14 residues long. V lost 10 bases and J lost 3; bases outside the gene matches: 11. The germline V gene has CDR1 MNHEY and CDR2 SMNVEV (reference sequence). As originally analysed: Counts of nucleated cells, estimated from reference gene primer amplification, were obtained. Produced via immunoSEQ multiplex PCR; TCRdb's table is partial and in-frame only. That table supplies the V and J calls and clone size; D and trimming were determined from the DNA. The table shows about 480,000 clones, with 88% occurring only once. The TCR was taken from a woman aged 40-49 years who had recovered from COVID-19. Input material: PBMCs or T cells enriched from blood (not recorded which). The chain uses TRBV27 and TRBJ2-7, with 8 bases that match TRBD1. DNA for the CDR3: TGTGCCACCTCCAAAGGGGACAGGCACTACGAGCAGTACTTC. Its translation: CATSKGDRHYEQYF.